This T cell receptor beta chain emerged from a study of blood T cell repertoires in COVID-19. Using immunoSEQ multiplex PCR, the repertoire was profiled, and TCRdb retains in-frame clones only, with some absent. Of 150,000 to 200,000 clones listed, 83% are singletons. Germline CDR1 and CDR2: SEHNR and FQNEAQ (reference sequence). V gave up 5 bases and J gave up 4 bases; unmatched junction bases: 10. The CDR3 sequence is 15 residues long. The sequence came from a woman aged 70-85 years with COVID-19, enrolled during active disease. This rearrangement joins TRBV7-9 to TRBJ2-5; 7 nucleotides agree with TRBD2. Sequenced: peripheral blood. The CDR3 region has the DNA TGTGCCAGCAGCCCCCGGGGGGTGGAACGAGAGACCCAGTACTTC. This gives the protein CASSPRGVERETQYF.